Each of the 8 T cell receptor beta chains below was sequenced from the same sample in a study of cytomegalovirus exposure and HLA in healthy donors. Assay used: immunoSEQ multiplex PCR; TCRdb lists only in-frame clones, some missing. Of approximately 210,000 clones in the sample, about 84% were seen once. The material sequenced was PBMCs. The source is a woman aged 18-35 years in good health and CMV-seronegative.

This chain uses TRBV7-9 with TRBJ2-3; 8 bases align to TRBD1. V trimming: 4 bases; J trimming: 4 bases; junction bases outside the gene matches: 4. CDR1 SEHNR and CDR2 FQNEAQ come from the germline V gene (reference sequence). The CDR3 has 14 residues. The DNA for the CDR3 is TGTGCCAGCAGCTCGACAGGGGTAGCAGATACGCAGTATTTT. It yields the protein CASSSTGVADTQYF. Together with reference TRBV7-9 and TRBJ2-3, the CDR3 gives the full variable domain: DTGVSQNPRHKITKRGQNVTFRCDPISEHNRLYWYRQTLGQGPEFLTYFQNEAQLEKSRLLSDRFSAERPKGSFSTLEIQRTEQGDSAMYLCASSSTGVADTQYFGPGTRLTVL.

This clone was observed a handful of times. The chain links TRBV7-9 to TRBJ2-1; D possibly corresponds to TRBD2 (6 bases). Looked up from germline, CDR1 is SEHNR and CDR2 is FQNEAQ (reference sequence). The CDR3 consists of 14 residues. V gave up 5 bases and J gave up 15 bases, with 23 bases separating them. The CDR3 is CASSPYTGGITRFF. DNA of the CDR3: TGTGCCAGCAGCCCCTACACTGGAGGGATTACCCGGTTCTTC.

In DNA form, the CDR3 reads TGCGCCAGCAGCTACGGGACAGGGGTTTACTACGAGCAGTACTTC. Translated: CASSYGTGVYYEQYF. V is TRBV5-1 and J is TRBJ2-7; 10 bases fit TRBD1. Germline CDR1 reads SGHRS; CDR2 reads YFSETQ. The CDR3 loop spans 15 amino acids. Trimming removed 3 bases from V and 3 bases from J; junction bases left unmatched: 6.

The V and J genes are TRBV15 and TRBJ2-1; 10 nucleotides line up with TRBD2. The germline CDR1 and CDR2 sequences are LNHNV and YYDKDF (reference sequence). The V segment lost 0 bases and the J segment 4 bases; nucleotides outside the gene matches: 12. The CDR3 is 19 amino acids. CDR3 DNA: TGTGCCACCAGCAGAGATCTCGCTAGCGGGAGCTGGCAATACAATGAGCAGTTCTTC. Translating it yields CATSRDLASGSWQYNEQFF. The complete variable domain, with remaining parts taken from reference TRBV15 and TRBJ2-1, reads DAMVIQNPRYQVTQFGKPVTLSCSQTLNHNVMYWYQQKSSQAPKLLFHYYDKDFNNEADTPDNFQSRRPNTSFCFLDIRSPGLGDTAMYLCATSRDLASGSWQYNEQFFGPGTRLTVL.

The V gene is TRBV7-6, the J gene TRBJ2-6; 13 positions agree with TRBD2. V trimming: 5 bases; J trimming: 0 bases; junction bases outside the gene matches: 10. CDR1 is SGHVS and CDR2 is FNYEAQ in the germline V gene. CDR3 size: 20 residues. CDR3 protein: CASSLTSGRGLGSGANVLTF. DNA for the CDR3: TGTGCCAGCAGCCTAACTAGCGGGAGGGGCCTAGGCTCTGGGGCCAACGTCCTGACTTTC. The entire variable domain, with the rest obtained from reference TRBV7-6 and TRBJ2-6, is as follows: GAGVSQSPRYKVTKRGQDVALRCDPISGHVSLYWYRQALGQGPEFLTYFNYEAQQDKSGLPNDRFSAERPEGSISTLTIQRTEQRDSAMYRCASSLTSGRGLGSGANVLTFGAGSRLTVL.

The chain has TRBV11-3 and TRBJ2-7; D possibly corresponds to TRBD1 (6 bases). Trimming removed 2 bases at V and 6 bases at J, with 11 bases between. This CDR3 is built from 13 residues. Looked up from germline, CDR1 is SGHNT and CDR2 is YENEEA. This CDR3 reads CASSLQGLGEQYF. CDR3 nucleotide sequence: TGTGCCAGCAGCTTACAGGGGTTGGGCGAGCAGTACTTC.

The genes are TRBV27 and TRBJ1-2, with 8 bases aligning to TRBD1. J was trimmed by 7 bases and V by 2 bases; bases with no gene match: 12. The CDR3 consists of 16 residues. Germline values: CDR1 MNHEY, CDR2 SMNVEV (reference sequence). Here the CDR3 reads CASSLTPNRRGLGYTF. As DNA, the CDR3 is TGTGCCAGCAGTTTAACCCCGAACCGCAGGGGGCTTGGCTACACCTTC.

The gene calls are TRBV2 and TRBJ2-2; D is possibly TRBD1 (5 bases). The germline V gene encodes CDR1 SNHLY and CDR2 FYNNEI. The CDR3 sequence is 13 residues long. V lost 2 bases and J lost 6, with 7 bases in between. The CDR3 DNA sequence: TGTGCCAGCAGTGAATCAGGGCCCGGGGAGCTGTTTTTT. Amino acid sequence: CASSESGPGELFF.